This T cell receptor beta chain was sequenced in a study of metastatic and nonmetastatic thyroid tumors. Study overall: Patients with malignant and benign thyroid disease provided blood and tumor or nodule tissue, whose repertoires were compared. The study's findings and limits: It was reported that TCR beta diversity was significantly higher in malignant thyroid tumors than benign nodules, in blood and tumor.

In this sample, this clone turned up many times. Its specificity is not known. Study processing details: The authors used CDR3 differences across clinicopathological groups to build a distant-metastasis classifier for papillary thyroid cancer. TCRdb reassembled clones from the PCR reads with MiXCR. These V and J calls originate from TCRdb's pipeline instead of the authors' own analysis. Of about 92,000 clones listed, approximately 15% are singletons. The trim removed 3 bases at V and 6 bases at J, leaving 4 bases unmatched. Per germline, CDR1 SGHVS and CDR2 FQNEAQ. The CDR3 is 14 residues long. Before thyroid surgery, none of the patients had received any treatment.

This clonotype originated in a female donor with papillary thyroid cancer or a benign thyroid nodule (not recorded which). Some clones in this sample may be carry-over from other donors' samples. The chain employs TRBV7-8 and TRBJ1-5; 8 bases are a match to TRBD1. The sequenced sample consisted of blood. The CDR3 DNA sequence: TGTGCCAGCAGCTTGGACAGGGAATCTCAGCCCCAGCATTTT. Protein: CASSLDRESQPQHF.